These 20 T cell receptor beta chains share one sample of origin, sequenced in a study of PD-1 blockade in classical Hodgkin lymphoma. Measured with immunoSEQ multiplex PCR; TCRdb has only the in-frame clones, and not every one. The sample has more than 20,000 clones; less than 75% are singletons. Time point here: cycle 4 day 1 (C4D1), after less than 7 weeks of nivolumab. Each of the patients experienced relapse following autologous stem cell transplantation, and their brentuximab vedotin exposure differed. Here the sequenced sample was peripheral blood mononuclear cells (PBMCs), taken before the fourth cycle of nivolumab. These receptors came from a human donor with classical Hodgkin lymphoma.

The chain joins TRBV7-2 to TRBJ2-1, with D maybe TRBD2 (6 bases). Germline V gives CDR1 SGHTA, CDR2 FQGNSA. Trimming pared 2 bases from V and 1 base from J, leaving 9 bases between. The CDR3 is made up of 15 amino acids. CDR3 DNA: TGTGCCAGCAGCTTATTTCGGGAGTCCTACAATGAGCAGTTCTTC. Amino acid sequence: CASSLFRESYNEQFF.

This sequence joins TRBV30 and TRBJ1-2; D call uncertain. Germline loops: CDR1 GTSNPN, CDR2 SVGIG (reference sequence). This CDR3 has 13 residues. The V and J ends lost 2 bases and 6 bases respectively, with 13 bases between them. CDR3 residues: CAWSFRTVDGYTF. The DNA for the CDR3 is TGTGCCTGGAGTTTTCGAACAGTTGATGGCTACACCTTC.

In its sample, this clone was seen a few times. V and J are TRBV29-1 and TRBJ1-3; unclear D gene. Germline V gives CDR1 SQVTM, CDR2 ANQGSEA. The V gene lost 7 bases and the J gene lost 0 bases, with 19 bases spanning the gap. CDR3 length equals 16 residues. The DNA of the CDR3 is TGCAGCGCCGCTACTCCACATGCCTTCTCTGGAAACACCATATATTTT. Protein sequence: CSAATPHAFSGNTIYF.

The V gene is TRBV4-3, the J gene TRBJ2-1; TRBD2 is a possible D gene (5 bases). The V end was cut by 2 bases, the J end by 0 bases, with 8 bases between. The CDR3 covers 15 residues. Germline loops: CDR1 LGHNA, CDR2 YSLEER. The chain's CDR3 is CASSQMRVSYNEQFF. In DNA, the CDR3 is TGCGCCAGCAGCCAAATGCGGGTCTCCTACAATGAGCAGTTCTTC.

V is TRBV5-8 and J is TRBJ1-1; D not certain. The CDR3 is 15 amino acids. In germline, CDR1 is SGHTS, CDR2 YDEGEE. Between the trimmed V and J ends, which lost 0 bases and 4 bases, there was a span of 13 bases. The CDR3 sequence is CASSLGQLRGTEAFF. In DNA, the CDR3 is TGTGCCAGCAGCTTGGGCCAGCTGCGAGGCACTGAAGCTTTCTTT. The complete variable domain, with remaining parts taken from reference TRBV5-8 and TRBJ1-1, reads EAGVTQSPTHLIKTRGQQATLRCSPISGHTSVYWYQQALGLGLQFLLWYDEGEERNRGNFPPRFSGRQFPNYSSELNVNALELEDSALYLCASSLGQLRGTEAFFGQGTRLTVV.

The J gene is TRBJ2-2, the V gene TRBV6-5; a weak D match, TRBD1 (5 bases). The germline V gene encodes CDR1 MNHEY and CDR2 SVGAGI. V was clipped by 7 bases and J by 3 bases, with 12 bases between them. This CDR3 spans 14 amino acids. The chain's CDR3 is CASTVGLHTGELFF. The DNA of the CDR3 is TGTGCCAGCACCGTGGGGCTTCACACCGGGGAGCTGTTTTTT.

The rearrangement uses TRBV19 and TRBJ1-4, with D perhaps TRBD1 (5 bases). There are 14 residues in the CDR3. V was cut by 3 bases and J by 5 bases, with 10 bases left in between. CDR1 is LNHDA, CDR2 SQIVND, per germline (reference sequence). The CDR3 bases are TGTGCCAGTAGTATGTGGCAGGGCAATGAAAAACTGTTTTTT. The encoded protein is CASSMWQGNEKLFF.

This chain joins TRBV7-8 and TRBJ1-1; D remains ambiguous. Germline values: CDR1 SGHVS, CDR2 FQNEAQ. This CDR3 is 14 amino acids long. Trimming cost V 2 bases and J 6 bases, with 13 bases left between them. This CDR3 reads CASSLRQEDAEAFF. Here the CDR3 DNA reads TGTGCCAGCAGCTTAAGGCAGGAAGATGCTGAAGCTTTCTTT.

This clone showed up just a few times. This chain joins TRBV5-1 and TRBJ2-1; tentative D call: TRBD2 (5 bases). The CDR3 loop spans 16 amino acids. Trimming left V 0 bases short and J 0 bases short, with 10 bases between. Germline loops: CDR1 SGHRS, CDR2 YFSETQ. In nucleotides, the CDR3 is TGCGCCAGCAGCTTGGCCACTAGTAGCTCCTACAATGAGCAGTTCTTC. It codes for CASSLATSSSYNEQFF.

The V call is TRBV7-2, the J call TRBJ2-4; TRBD1 aligns across 7 bases. There are 14 residues in the CDR3. CDR1 and CDR2 from the germline V gene are SGHTA and FQGNSA. The junction had 12 bases not matched to a gene; V was cut back by 1 base and J by 15 bases. For the CDR3, the DNA is TGTGCCAGCAGCTTAGGACAGGGTCGCGCAGAGATGTACTTC. As protein: CASSLGQGRAEMYF.

The chain combines TRBV9 with TRBJ2-1; TRBD2 is a possible D gene (7 bases). CDR3 length equals 17 residues. V was clipped by 1 base and J by 6 bases, with 20 bases between them. Germline CDR1 reads SGDLS; CDR2 reads YYNGEE. Written as DNA, the CDR3 is TGTGCCAGCAGCGTAACCGAGAGGGGGGGAGGTAGCAATGAGCAGTTCTTC. Residues: CASSVTERGGGSNEQFF.

This chain joins TRBV28 and TRBJ2-7; D call uncertain. The CDR3 contains 13 residues. The germline V and J ends were trimmed by 3 bases and 0 bases, with 6 bases remaining between them. Looked up from germline, CDR1 is MDHEN and CDR2 is SYDVKM. CDR3 sequence: CASSFQVSYEQYF. In DNA form, the CDR3 reads TGTGCCAGCAGTTTCCAGGTCTCCTACGAGCAGTACTTC.

J is TRBJ2-1 and V is TRBV19, with 11 bases matching TRBD2. CDR3 length equals 14 residues. Trimming took 5 bases from V and 8 from J; bases not matched to a gene: 5. CDR1 and CDR2 from the germline V gene are LNHDA and SQIVND (reference sequence). CDR3 in amino acids: CASSPTSGIDEQFF. Written as DNA, the CDR3 is TGTGCCAGTAGTCCGACTAGCGGGATCGATGAGCAGTTCTTC.

The chain is built from TRBV4-2 and TRBJ2-6; TRBD2 aligns across 13 bases. Germline trimming cut 4 bases from V and 0 bases from J; bases unmatched to any gene: 3. CDR1 is LGHNA and CDR2 is YNFKEQ in the germline V gene. This CDR3 comprises 18 residues. The DNA of the CDR3 is TGTGCCAGCAGCCGAACTAGCGGGGGGGCCTCTGGGGCCAACGTCCTGACTTTC. It yields the protein CASSRTSGGASGANVLTF.

The V call is TRBV10-3, the J call TRBJ1-1; D might be TRBD1 (6 bases). Trimming cost V 8 bases and J 2 bases, with 18 bases left between them. The CDR3 covers 15 residues. Germline V gene lookup returns CDR1 ENHRY and CDR2 SYGVKD. The CDR3 loop is CAISIDSGANTEAFF. CDR3 sequence (DNA): TGTGCCATCTCCATCGATTCAGGGGCCAACACTGAAGCTTTCTTT.

There are a few counts of this clone. CDR3 loop: CASRLQGARTEAFF. The CDR3 DNA follows: TGTGCCAGCAGGTTACAGGGGGCGCGCACTGAAGCTTTCTTT. This chain links TRBV28 with TRBJ1-1, with TRBD1 matching over 9 bases. The CDR3 spans 14 residues. The V gene's germline CDR1 is MDHEN and CDR2 SYDVKM. V dropped 6 bases and J dropped 4; count of bases not matched to a gene: 6.

The chain has TRBV19 and TRBJ2-5, with 8 bases aligning to TRBD1. The germline CDR1 and CDR2 sequences are LNHDA and SQIVND (reference sequence). The CDR3 is made up of 15 amino acids. Trimming at V came to 3 bases and at J to 6 bases, leaving 9 bases not matched to a gene. This chain's CDR3 is CASSIGDRRRQTQYF. CDR3 sequence (DNA): TGTGCCAGTAGTATTGGGGACAGGAGGAGACAGACCCAGTACTTC.

The rearrangement uses TRBV4-3 and TRBJ2-2; 7 bases line up with TRBD2. The CDR3 covers 15 residues. Trimming cost V 1 base and J 5 bases; bases outside gene matches: 4. Germline V gene lookup returns CDR1 LGHNA and CDR2 YSLEER. The CDR3 nucleotides read TGCGCCAGCAGCCAAGGCCCGGGGGGAACCGGGGAGCTGTTTTTT. This gives the protein CASSQGPGGTGELFF.

This chain joins TRBV4-1 and TRBJ2-7; D may be TRBD2 (5 bases). This CDR3 has 15 amino acids. V shed 1 base and J shed 6 bases, with 16 bases lying between them. CDR1 and CDR2 from the germline V gene are MGHRA and YSYEKL. The CDR3 DNA sequence: TGCGCCAGCAGCCAAGGGCCTAGCCGTCCTGGCGAGCAGTACTTC. It encodes CASSQGPSRPGEQYF.

V and J are TRBV4-1 and TRBJ2-7; 9 nucleotides align to TRBD1. CDR1 is MGHRA, CDR2 YSYEKL, per germline. Germline trimming cut 1 base from V and 3 bases from J; bases unmatched to any gene: 10. The length of the CDR3 is 17 residues. CDR3 residues: CASSQAQTGTGIYEQYF. DNA of the CDR3: TGCGCCAGCAGCCAAGCCCAGACCGGGACAGGGATCTACGAGCAGTACTTC.